Given below is one T cell receptor (beta chain) in context. This sample is part of a study of T cells expressing NK-cell markers. Study-wide background: CD3+CD56+NKG2C+, CD3+CD56+NKG2C- and CD3+CD56-NKG2C+ T cells, once sorted, supplied the TCR beta repertoires.

TCRdb reprocessed the 5' RACE reads, keeping one entry per CDR3 protein, no DNA. The sample table sets out more than 250,000 distinct CDR3 sequences. CDR3 length: 12 amino acids. Germline V gives CDR1 SQVTM, CDR2 ANQGSEA. The TCR comes from a man younger than 35 in good health. Sample: blood T cells: a sorted CD56 or NKG2C T cell subset, CD4+ or CD8+ T cells, or bulk PBMC T cells (not recorded which). This sequence joins TRBV29-1 and TRBJ1-1; TCRdb's D call of TRBD1 is untestable without DNA. The chain's CDR3 is CSTGQMNTEAFF.